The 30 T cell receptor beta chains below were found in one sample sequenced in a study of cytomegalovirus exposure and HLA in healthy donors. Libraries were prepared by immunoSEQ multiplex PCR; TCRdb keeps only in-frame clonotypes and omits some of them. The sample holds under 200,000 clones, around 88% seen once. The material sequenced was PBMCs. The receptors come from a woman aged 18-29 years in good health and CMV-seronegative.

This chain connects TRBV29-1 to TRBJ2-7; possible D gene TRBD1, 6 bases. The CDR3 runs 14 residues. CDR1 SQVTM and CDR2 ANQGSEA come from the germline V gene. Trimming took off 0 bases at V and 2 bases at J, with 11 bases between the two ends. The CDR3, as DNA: TGCAGCGTTGAAGATCAAAGGGGGACCTACGAGCAGTACTTC. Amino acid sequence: CSVEDQRGTYEQYF.

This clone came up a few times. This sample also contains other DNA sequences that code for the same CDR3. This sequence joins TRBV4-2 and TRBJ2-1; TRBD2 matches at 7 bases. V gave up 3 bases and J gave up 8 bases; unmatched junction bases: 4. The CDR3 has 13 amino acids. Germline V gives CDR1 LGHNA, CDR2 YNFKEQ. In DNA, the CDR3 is TGTGCCAGCAGCCACGGGGGGAGAGATGAGCAGTTCTTC. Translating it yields CASSHGGRDEQFF.

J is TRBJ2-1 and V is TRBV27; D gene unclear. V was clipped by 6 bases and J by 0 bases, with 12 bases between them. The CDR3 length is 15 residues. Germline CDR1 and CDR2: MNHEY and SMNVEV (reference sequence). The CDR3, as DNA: TGTGCCAGCAGCCTTGGGCCAAGCTCCTACAATGAGCAGTTCTTC. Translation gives CASSLGPSSYNEQFF.

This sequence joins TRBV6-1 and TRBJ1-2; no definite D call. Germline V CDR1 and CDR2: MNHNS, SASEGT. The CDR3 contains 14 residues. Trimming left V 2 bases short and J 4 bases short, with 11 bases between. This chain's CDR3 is CASSERAEVYGYTF. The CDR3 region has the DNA TGTGCCAGCAGTGAAAGGGCGGAGGTCTATGGCTACACCTTC.

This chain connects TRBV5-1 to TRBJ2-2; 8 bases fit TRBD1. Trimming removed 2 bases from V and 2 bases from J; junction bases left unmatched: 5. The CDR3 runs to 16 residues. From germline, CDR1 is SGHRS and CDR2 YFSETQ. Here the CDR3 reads CASSFLTGENTGELFF. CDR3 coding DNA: TGCGCCAGCAGCTTTCTGACAGGGGAAAACACCGGGGAGCTGTTTTTT.

CDR3 region: CSVARGLAGVFADTQYF. The CDR3 DNA is TGCAGCGTTGCCCGAGGGCTAGCGGGAGTTTTCGCAGATACGCAGTATTTT. The chain uses TRBV29-1 and TRBJ2-3; TRBD2 matches at 10 bases. The junction had 14 bases not matched to a gene; V was cut back by 4 bases and J by 4 bases. The CDR3 spans 17 residues. Germline V gene data show CDR1 as SQVTM and CDR2 as ANQGSEA.

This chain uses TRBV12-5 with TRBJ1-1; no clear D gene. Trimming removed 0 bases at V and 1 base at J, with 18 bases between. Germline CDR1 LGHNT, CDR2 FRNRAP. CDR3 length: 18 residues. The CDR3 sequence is CASGLVSSWEYENTEAFF. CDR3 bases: TGTGCTAGTGGTTTGGTAAGCAGCTGGGAGTACGAGAACACTGAAGCTTTCTTT.

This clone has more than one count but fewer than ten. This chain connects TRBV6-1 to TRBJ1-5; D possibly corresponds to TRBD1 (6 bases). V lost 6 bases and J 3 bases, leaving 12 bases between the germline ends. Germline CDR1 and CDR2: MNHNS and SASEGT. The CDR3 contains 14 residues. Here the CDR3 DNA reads TGTGCCAGCAGGGGGGCAGGGGTCAATCAGCCCCAGCATTTT. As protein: CASRGAGVNQPQHF.

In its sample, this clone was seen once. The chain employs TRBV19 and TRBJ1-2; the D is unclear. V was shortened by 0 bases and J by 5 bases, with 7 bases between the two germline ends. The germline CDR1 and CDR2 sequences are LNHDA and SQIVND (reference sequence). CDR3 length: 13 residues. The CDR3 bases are TGTGCCAGTAGTATAGAAGGAGGATATGGCTACACCTTC. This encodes CASSIEGGYGYTF.

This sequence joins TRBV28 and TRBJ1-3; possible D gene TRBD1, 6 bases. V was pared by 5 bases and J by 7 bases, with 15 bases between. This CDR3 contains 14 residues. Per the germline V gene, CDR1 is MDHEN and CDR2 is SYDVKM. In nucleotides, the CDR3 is TGTGCCAGCAGTCCAGGGACAAATCTCAACACCATATATTTT. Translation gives CASSPGTNLNTIYF.

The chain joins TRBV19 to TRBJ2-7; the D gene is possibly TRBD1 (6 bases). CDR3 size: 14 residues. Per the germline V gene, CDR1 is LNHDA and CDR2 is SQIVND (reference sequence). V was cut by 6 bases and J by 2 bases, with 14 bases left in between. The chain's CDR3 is CASRGPGATYEQYF. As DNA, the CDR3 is TGTGCCAGTAGGGGTCCAGGGGCGACCTACGAGCAGTACTTC.

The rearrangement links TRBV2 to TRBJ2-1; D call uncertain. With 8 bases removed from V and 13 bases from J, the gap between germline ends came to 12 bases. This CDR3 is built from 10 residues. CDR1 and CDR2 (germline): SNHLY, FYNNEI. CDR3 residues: CASLSEYQFF. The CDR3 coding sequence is TGTGCCAGCCTTAGTGAATATCAGTTCTTC.

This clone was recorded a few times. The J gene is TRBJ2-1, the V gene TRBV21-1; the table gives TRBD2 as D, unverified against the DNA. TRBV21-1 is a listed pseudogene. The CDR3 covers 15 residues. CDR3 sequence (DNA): TGTGCCAGCAGCACGGACTCTGCGCTGGGCGATGAGCAGTTCTTC. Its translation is CASSTDSALGDEQFF.

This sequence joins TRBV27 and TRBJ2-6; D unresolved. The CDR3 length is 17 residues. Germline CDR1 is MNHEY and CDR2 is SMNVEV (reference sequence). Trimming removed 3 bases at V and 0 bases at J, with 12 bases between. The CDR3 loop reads CASSLSTRLSGANVLTF. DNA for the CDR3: TGTGCCAGCAGTTTGTCTACCCGCCTCTCTGGGGCCAACGTCCTGACTTTC.

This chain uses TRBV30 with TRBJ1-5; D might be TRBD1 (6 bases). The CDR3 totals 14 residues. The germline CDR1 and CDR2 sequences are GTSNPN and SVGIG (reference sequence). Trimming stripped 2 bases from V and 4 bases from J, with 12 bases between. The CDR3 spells CAWSQTGLNQPQHF. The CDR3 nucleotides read TGTGCCTGGAGTCAAACAGGGTTAAATCAGCCCCAGCATTTT.

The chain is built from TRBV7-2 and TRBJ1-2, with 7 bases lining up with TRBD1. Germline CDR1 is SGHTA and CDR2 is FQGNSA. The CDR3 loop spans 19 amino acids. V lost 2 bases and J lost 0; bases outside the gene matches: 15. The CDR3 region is CASSLKVLGTAGSNYGYTF. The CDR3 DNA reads TGTGCCAGCAGCTTAAAGGTATTGGGGACAGCTGGTTCTAACTATGGCTACACCTTC.

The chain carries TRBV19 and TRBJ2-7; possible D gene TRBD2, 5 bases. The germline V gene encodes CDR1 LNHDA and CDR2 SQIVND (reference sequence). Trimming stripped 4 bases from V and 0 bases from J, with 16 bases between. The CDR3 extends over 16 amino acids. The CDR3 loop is CASSKRTEATSYEQYF. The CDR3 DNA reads TGTGCCAGTAGTAAGCGGACGGAAGCGACCTCCTACGAGCAGTACTTC.

CDR3 nucleotides: TGTGCCAGCAGCCCCCTAGCGGGAGGGGATACGCAGTATTTT. It translates to CASSPLAGGDTQYF. The chain carries TRBV7-8 and TRBJ2-3; 12 bases map to TRBD2. The CDR3 consists of 14 residues. Germline V CDR1 and CDR2: SGHVS, FQNEAQ. J lost 6 bases, V lost 5 bases, and 3 bases had no gene match.

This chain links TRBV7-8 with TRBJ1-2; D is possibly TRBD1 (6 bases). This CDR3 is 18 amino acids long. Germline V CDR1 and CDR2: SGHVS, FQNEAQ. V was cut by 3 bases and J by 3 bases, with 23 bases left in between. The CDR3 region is CASSFRTLRQATYYGYTF. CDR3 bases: TGTGCCAGCAGCTTCAGAACCCTTAGACAGGCGACCTACTATGGCTACACCTTC.

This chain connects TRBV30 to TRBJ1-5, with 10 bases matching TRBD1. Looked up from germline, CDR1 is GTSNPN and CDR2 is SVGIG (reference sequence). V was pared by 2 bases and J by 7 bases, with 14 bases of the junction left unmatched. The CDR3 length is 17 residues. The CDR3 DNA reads TGTGCCTGGAGTCAAAGAGTGACAGGGGGCTCGAGGCAGCCCCAGCATTTT. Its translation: CAWSQRVTGGSRQPQHF.

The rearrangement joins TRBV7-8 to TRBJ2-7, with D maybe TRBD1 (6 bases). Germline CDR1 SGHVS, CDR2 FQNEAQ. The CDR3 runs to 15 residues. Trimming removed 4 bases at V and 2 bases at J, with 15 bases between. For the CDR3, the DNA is TGTGCCAGCAGCTCGCAGGGGATCCCAGCCTACGAGCAGTACTTC. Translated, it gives CASSSQGIPAYEQYF. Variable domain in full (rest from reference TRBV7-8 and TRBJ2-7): GAGVSQSPRYKVAKRGQDVALRCDPISGHVSLFWYQQALGQGPEFLTYFQNEAQLDKSGLPSDRFFAERPEGSVSTLKIQRTQQEDSAVYLCASSSQGIPAYEQYFGPGTRLTVT.

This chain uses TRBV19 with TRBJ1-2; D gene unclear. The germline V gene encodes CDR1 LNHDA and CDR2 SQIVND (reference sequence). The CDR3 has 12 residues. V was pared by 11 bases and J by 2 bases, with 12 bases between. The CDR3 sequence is CAAYGDNYGYTF. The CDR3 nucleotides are TGTGCCGCATATGGAGACAACTATGGCTACACCTTC.

Here the CDR3 reads CASTPAAYSNNEQFF. The CDR3 DNA reads as TGTGCCAGCACCCCCGCGGCTTATTCTAACAATGAGCAGTTCTTC. V gene TRBV7-2 combines with J gene TRBJ2-1, with D unclear. Germline V gene data show CDR1 as SGHTA and CDR2 as FQGNSA. The CDR3 is 15 residues long. The ends were cut back, 7 bases at V and 5 bases at J, with 18 bases in the middle.

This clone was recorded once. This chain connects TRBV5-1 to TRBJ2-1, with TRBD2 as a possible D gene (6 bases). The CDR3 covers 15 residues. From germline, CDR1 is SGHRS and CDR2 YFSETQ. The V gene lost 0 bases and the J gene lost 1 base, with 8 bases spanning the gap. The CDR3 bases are TGCGCCAGCAGCTTGGAGGGAGGTTCCTACAATGAGCAGTTCTTC. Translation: CASSLEGGSYNEQFF.

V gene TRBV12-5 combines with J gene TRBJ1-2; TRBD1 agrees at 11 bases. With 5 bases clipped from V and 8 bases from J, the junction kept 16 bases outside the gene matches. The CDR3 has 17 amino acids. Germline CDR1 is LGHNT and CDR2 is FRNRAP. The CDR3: CASGELSWTGGSGGYTF. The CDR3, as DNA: TGTGCTAGTGGTGAGCTGAGCTGGACAGGGGGCTCAGGAGGCTACACCTTC. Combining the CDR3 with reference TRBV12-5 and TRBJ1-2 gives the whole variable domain DARVTQTPRHKVTEMGQEVTMRCQPILGHNTVFWYRQTMMQGLELLAYFRNRAPLDDSGMPKDRFSAEMPDATLATLKIQPSEPRDSAVYFCASGELSWTGGSGGYTFGSGTRLTVV.

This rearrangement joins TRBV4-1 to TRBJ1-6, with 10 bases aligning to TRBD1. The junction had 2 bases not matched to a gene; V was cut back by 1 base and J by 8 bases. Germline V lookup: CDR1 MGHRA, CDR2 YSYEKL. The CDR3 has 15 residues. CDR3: CASSQGQGADSPLHF. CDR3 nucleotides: TGCGCCAGCAGCCAAGGACAGGGGGCGGATTCACCCCTCCACTTT.

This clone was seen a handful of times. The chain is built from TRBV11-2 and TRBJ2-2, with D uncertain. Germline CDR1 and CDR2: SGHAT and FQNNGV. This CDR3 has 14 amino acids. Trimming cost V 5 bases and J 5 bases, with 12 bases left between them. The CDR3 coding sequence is TGTGCCAGCAGCCGCCTGGCGACAACCGGGGAGCTGTTTTTT. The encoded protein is CASSRLATTGELFF.

CDR3 residues: CASSLGTSGSANTGELFF. The CDR3 DNA sequence: TGTGCCAGCAGCCTCGGGACTAGCGGGTCCGCGAACACCGGGGAGCTGTTTTTT. This sequence joins TRBV7-8 and TRBJ2-2; 12 nucleotides align to TRBD2. The J segment lost 0 bases and the V segment lost 5 bases, leaving 7 bases of the junction unmatched. Germline V gives CDR1 SGHVS, CDR2 FQNEAQ. The CDR3 totals 18 residues.

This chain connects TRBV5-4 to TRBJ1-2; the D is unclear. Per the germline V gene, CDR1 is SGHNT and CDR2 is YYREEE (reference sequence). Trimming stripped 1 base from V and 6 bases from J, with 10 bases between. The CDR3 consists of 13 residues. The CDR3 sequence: CASSLNTAHGYTF. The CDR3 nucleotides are TGTGCCAGCAGCTTGAATACTGCCCATGGCTACACCTTC.

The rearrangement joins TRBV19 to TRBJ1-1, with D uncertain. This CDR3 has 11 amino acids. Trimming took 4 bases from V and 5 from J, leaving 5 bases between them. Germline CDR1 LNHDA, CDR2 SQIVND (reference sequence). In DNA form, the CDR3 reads TGTGCCAGTAGTACAGGAACTGAAGCTTTCTTT. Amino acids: CASSTGTEAFF. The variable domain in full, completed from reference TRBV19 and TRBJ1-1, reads DGGITQSPKYLFRKEGQNVTLSCEQNLNHDAMYWYRQDPGQGLRLIYYSQIVNDFQKGDIAEGYSVSREKKESFPLTVTSAQKNPTAFYLCASSTGTEAFFGQGTRLTVV.